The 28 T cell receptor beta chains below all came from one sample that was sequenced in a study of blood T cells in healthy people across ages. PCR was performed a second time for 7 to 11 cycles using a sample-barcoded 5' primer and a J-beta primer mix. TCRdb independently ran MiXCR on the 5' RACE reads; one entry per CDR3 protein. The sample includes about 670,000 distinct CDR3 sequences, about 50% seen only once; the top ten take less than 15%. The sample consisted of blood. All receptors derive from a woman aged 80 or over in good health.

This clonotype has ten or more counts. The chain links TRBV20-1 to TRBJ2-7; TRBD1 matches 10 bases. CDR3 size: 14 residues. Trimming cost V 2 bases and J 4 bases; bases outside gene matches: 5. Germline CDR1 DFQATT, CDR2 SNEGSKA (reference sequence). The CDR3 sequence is CSARSQGQGYEQYF. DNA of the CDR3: TGCAGTGCTAGATCTCAGGGACAGGGGTACGAGCAGTACTTC.

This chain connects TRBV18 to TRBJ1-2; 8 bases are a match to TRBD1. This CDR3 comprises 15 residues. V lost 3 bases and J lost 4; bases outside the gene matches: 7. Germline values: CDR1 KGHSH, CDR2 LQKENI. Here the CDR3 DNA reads TGTGCCAGCTCACCCGGACAGGGTGAGGCCTATGGCTACACCTTC. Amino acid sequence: CASSPGQGEAYGYTF.

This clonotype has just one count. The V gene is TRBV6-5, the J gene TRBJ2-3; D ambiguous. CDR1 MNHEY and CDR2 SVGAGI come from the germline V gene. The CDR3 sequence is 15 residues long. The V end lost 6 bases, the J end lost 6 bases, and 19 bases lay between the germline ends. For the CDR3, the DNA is TGTGCCAGCAGGTCCCCCAATTCGTGGCGTGATACGCAGTATTTT. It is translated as CASRSPNSWRDTQYF.

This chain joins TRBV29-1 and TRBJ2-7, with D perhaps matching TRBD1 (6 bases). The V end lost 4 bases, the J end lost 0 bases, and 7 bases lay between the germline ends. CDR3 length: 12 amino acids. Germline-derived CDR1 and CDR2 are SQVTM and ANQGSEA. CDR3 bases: TGCAGCGTTGGGGACAACTCCTACGAGCAGTACTTC. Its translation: CSVGDNSYEQYF.

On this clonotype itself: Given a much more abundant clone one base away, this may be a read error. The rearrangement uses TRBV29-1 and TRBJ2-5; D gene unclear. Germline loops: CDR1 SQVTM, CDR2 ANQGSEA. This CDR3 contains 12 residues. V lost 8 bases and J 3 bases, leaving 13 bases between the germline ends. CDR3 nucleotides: TGCAGCATGGGCGACACCAAAGAGACCCAGTACTTC. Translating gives CSMGDTKETQYF.

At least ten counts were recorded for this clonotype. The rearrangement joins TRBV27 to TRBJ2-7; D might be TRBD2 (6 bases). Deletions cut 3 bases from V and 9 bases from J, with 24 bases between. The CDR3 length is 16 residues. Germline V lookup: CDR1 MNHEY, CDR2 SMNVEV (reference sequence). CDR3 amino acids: CASSLLLRDPLRGQYF. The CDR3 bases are TGTGCCAGCAGTTTGCTTTTGCGGGACCCATTACGTGGGCAGTACTTC.

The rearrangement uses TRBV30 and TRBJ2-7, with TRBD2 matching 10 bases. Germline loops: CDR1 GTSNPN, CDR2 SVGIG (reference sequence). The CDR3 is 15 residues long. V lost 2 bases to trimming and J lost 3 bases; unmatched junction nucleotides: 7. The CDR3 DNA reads TGTGCCTGGAGTCGAGGACTAGCGGTGCACTACGAGCAGTACTTC. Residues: CAWSRGLAVHYEQYF.

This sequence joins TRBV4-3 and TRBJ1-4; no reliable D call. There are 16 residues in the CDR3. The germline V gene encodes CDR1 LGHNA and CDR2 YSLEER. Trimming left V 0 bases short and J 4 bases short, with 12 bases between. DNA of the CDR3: TGCGCCAGCAGCCAAGACTCGACGGGTTTTAATGAAAAACTGTTTTTT. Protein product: CASSQDSTGFNEKLFF.

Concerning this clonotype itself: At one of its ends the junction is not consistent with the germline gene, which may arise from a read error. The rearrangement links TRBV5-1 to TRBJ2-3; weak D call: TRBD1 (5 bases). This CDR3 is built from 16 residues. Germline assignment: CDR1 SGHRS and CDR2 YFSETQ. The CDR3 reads CASSQDFTGHTDTQYF. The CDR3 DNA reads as TGCGCCAGCAGCCAAGACTTTACAGGACACACAGACACGCAGTATTTT.

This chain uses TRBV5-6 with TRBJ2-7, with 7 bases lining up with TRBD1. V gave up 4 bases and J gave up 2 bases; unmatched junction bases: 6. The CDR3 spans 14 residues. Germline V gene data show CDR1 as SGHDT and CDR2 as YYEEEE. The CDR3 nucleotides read TGTGCCAGCAGCCTCTTAGGGGGCCCCTACGAGCAGTACTTC. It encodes CASSLLGGPYEQYF.

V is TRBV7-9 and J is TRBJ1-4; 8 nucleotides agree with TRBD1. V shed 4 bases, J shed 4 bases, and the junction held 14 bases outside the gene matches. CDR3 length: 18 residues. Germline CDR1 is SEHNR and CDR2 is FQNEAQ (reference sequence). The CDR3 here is CASSWPRDRRNYNEKLFF. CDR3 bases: TGTGCCAGCAGCTGGCCCCGGGACAGGCGGAACTATAATGAAAAACTGTTTTTT.

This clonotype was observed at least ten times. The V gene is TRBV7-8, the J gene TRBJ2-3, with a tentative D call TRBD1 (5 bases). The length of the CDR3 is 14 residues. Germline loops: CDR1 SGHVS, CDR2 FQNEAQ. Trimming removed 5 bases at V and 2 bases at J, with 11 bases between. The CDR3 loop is CASSLGQITDTQYF. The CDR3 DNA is TGTGCCAGCAGCCTGGGGCAGATCACAGATACGCAGTATTTT.

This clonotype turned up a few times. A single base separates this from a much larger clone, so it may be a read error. Here the CDR3 DNA reads TGTGCCAGCAGTTACAGGGGGTCTGGGGCCAACGTCCTGACTTTC. It yields the protein CASSYRGSGANVLTF. The J gene is TRBJ2-6, the V gene TRBV6-5; weak D call: TRBD1 (6 bases). CDR1 and CDR2 from the germline V gene are MNHEY and SVGAGI. V was cut by 2 bases and J by 1 base, with 6 bases left in between. The CDR3 length is 15 residues.

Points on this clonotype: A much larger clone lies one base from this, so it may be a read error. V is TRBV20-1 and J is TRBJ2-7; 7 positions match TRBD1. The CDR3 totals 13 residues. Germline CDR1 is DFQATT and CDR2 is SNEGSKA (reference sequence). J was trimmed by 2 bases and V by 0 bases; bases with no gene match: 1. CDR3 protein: CSAREDRTYEQYF. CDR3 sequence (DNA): TGCAGTGCTAGAGAGGACAGGACCTACGAGCAGTACTTC.

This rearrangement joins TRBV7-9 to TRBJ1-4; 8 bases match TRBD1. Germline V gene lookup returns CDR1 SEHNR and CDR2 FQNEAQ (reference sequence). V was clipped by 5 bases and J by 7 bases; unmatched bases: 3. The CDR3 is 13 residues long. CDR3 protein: CASSRGQVEKLFF. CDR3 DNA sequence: TGTGCCAGCAGCCGGGGACAGGTTGAAAAACTGTTTTTT.

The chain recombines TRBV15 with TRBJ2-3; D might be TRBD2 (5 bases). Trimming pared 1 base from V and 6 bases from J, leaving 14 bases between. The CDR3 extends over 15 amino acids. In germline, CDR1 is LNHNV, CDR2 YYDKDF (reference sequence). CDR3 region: CATSRAGRESDTQYF. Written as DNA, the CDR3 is TGTGCCACCAGCAGAGCGGGAAGGGAGTCCGATACGCAGTATTTT.

Here the CDR3 DNA reads TGTGCCACCCTCCCCCCACTAGCGGGGTACAATGAGCAGTTCTTC. Protein sequence: CATLPPLAGYNEQFF. The chain links TRBV6-5 to TRBJ2-1; 10 bases are a match to TRBD2. CDR3 length: 15 residues. V lost 10 bases, J lost 4 bases, and 10 bases stayed unmatched. Germline V gives CDR1 MNHEY, CDR2 SVGAGI.

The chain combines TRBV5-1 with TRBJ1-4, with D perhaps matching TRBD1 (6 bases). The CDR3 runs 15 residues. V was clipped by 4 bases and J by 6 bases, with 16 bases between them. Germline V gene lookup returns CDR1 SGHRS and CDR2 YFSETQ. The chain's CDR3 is CASSGDGGADEKLFF. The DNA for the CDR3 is TGCGCCAGCAGCGGGGACGGGGGCGCGGATGAAAAACTGTTTTTT.

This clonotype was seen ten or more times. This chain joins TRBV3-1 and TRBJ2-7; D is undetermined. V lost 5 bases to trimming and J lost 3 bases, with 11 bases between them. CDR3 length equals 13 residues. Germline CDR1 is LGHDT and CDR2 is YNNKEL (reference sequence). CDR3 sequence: CASSSNSRYEQYF. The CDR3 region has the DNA TGTGCCAGCAGCTCAAACTCCCGCTACGAGCAGTACTTC.

CDR3 region: CSVPHWTEETQYF. CDR3 bases: TGCAGCGTTCCCCACTGGACAGAAGAGACCCAGTACTTC. The J gene is TRBJ2-5, the V gene TRBV29-1; a possible D gene is TRBD1 (6 bases). The germline gives CDR1 SQVTM, CDR2 ANQGSEA. The CDR3 is made up of 13 amino acids. Trimming pared 5 bases from V and 3 bases from J, leaving 13 bases between.

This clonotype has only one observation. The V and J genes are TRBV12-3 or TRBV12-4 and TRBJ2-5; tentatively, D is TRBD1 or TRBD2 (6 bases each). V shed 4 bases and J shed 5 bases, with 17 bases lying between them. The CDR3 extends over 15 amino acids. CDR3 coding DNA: TGTGCCAGCAGTTCGAAGGTGGGGGGCTACGAGACCCAGTACTTC. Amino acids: CASSSKVGGYETQYF.

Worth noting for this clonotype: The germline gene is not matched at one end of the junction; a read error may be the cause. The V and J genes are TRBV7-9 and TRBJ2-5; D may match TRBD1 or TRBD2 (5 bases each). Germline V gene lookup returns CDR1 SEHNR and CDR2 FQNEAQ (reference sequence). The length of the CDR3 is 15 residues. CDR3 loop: CVSSLERLRRDEQYF. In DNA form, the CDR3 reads TGTGTCAGCAGCTTAGAGCGGCTGCGCAGGGATGAGCAGTACTTC.

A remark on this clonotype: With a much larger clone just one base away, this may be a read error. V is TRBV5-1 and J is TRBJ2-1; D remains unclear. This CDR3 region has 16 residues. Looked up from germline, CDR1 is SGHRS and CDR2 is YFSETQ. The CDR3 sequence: CASSLGALSSCNEQFF. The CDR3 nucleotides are TGCGCCAGCAGCTTGGGGGCCTTGAGCTCCTGCAATGAGCAGTTCTTC.

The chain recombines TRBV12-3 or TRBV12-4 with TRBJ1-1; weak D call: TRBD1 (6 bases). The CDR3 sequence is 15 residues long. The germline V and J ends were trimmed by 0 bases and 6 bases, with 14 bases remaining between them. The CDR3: CASSLAAGAYSEAFF. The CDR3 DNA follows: TGTGCCAGCAGTTTAGCGGCAGGGGCTTACTCTGAAGCTTTCTTT.

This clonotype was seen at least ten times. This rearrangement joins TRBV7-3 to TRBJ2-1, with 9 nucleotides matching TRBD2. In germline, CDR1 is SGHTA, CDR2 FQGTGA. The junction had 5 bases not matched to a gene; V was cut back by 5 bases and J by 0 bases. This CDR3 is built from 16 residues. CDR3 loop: CASSKAGGSSYNEQFF. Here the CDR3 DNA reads TGTGCCAGCAGCAAAGCGGGGGGAAGCTCCTACAATGAGCAGTTCTTC.

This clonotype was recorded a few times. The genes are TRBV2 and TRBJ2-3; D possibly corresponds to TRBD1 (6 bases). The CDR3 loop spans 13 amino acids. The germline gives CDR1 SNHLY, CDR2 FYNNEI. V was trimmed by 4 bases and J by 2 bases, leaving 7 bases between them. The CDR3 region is CASSGDNTDTQYF. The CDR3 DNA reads TGTGCCAGCAGTGGGGACAACACAGATACGCAGTATTTT.

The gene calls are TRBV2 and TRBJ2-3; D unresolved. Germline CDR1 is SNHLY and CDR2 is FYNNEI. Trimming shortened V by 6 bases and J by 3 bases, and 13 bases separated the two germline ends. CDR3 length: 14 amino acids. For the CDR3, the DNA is TGTGCCAGCAGCCCCGTTGGCGTTACAGATACGCAGTATTTT. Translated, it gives CASSPVGVTDTQYF.

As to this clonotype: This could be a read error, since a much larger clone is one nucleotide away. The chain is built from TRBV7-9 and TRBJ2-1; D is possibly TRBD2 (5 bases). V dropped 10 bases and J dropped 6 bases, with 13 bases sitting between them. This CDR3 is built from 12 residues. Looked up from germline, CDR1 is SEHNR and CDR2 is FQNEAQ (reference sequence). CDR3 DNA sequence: TGTGCCACGCGGGTGCAGTCCAATGAGCAGTTCTTC. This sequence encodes CATRVQSNEQFF.